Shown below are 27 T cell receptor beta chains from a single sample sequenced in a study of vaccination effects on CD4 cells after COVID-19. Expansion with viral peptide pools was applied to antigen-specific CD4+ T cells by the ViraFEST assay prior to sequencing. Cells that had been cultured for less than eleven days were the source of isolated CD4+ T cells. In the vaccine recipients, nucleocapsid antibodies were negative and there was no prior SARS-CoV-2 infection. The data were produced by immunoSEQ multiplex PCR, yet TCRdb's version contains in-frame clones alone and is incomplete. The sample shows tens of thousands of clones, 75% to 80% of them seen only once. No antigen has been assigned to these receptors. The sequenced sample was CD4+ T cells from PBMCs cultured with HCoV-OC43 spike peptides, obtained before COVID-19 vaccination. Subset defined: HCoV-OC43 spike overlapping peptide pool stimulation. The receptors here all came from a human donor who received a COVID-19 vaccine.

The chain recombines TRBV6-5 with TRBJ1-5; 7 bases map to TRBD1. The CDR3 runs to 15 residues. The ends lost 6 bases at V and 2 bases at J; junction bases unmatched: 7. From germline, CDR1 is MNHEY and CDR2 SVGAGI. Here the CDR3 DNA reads TGTGCCAGCAGGCCAGACAGGGCCGGCAATCAGCCCCAGCATTTT. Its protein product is CASRPDRAGNQPQHF.

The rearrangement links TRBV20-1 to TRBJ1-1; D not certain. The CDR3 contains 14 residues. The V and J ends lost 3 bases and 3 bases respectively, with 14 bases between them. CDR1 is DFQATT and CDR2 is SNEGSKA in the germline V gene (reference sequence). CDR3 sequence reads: CSASVLRTDTEAFF. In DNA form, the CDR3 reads TGCAGTGCTAGTGTATTAAGAACTGACACTGAAGCTTTCTTT.

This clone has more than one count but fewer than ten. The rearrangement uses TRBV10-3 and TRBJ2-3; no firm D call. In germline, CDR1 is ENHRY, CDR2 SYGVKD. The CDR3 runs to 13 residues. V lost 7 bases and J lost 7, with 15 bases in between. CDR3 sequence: CAITPDASNTQYF. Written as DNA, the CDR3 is TGTGCCATCACCCCCGACGCCTCCAATACGCAGTATTTT.

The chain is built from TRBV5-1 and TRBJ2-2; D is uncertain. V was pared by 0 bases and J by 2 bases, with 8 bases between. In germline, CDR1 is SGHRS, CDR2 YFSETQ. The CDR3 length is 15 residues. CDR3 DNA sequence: TGCGCCAGCAGCTTGGGGCCCGCAAACACCGGGGAGCTGTTTTTT. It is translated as CASSLGPANTGELFF.

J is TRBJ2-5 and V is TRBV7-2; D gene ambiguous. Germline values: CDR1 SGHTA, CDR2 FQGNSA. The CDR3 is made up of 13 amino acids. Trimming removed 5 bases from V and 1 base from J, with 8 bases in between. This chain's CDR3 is CASSRYSQETQYF. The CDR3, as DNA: TGTGCCAGCAGCCGTTACTCCCAAGAGACCCAGTACTTC. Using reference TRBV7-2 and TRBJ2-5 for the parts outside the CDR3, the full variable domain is GAGVSQSPSNKVTEKGKDVELRCDPISGHTALYWYRQSLGQGLEFLIYFQGNSAPDKSGLPSDRFSAERTGGSVSTLTIQRTQQEDSAVYLCASSRYSQETQYFGPGTRLLVL.

The chain's CDR3 is CAISESAGVYYGYTF. The CDR3 DNA reads TGTGCCATCAGTGAGTCGGCAGGGGTCTACTATGGCTACACCTTC. The chain carries TRBV10-3 and TRBJ1-2; D may be TRBD1 (6 bases). The V end lost 0 bases, the J end lost 3 bases, and 11 bases lay between the germline ends. Per germline, CDR1 ENHRY and CDR2 SYGVKD. The length of the CDR3 is 15 residues.

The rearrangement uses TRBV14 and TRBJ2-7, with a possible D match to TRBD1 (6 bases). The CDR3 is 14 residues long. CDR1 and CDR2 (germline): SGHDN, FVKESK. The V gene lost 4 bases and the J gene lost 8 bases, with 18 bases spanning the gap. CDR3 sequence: CASSPLTSTGQQYV. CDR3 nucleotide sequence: TGTGCCAGCAGCCCTCTCACCTCAACAGGGCAGCAGTACGTC.

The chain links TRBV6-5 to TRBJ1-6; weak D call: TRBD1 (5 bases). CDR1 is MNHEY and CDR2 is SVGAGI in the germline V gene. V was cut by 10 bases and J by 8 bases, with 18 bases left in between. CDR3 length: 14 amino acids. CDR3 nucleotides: TGTGCCACCTCTGAACGGGGGTCAGATTCACCCCTCCACTTT. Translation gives CATSERGSDSPLHF.

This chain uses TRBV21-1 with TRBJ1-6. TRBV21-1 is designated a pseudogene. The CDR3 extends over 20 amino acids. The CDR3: CASSKGKGPPTSSYNSPLHF. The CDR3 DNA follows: TGTGCCAGCAGCAAAGGTAAGGGCCCTCCCACGAGCTCCTATAATTCACCCCTCCACTTT.

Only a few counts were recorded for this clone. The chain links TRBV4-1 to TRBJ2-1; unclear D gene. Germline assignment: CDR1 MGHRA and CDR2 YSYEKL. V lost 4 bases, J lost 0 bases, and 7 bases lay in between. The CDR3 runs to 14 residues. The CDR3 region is CASSRQSSYNEQFF. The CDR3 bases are TGCGCCAGCAGCCGTCAAAGCTCCTACAATGAGCAGTTCTTC.

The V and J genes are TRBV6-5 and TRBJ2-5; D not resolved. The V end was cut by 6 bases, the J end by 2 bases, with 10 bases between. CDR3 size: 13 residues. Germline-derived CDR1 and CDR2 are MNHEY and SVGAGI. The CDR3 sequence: CASRPPGQETQYF. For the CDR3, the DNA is TGTGCCAGCAGGCCTCCCGGGCAAGAGACCCAGTACTTC.

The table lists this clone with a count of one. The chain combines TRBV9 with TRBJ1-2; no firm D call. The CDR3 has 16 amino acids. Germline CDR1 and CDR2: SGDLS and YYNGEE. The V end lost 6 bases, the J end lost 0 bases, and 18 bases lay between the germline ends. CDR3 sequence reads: CASTPVVAVANYGYTF. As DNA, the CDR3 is TGTGCCAGCACCCCCGTTGTGGCAGTAGCTAACTATGGCTACACCTTC.

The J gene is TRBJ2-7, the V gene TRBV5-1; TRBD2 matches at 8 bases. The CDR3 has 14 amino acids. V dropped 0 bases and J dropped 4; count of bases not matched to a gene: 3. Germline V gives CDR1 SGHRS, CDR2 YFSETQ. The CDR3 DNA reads TGCGCCAGCAGCTTGGAGGGCGGGGGGTACGAGCAGTACGTC. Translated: CASSLEGGGYEQYV.

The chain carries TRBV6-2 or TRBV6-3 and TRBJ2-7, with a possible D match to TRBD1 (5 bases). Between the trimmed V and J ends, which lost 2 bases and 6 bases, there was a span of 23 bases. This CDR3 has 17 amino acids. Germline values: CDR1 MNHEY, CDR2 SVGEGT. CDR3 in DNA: TGTGCCAGCAGTTACCGGCCCGGCGGTAAGGGGCCTGGCGAGCAGTACGTC. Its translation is CASSYRPGGKGPGEQYV.

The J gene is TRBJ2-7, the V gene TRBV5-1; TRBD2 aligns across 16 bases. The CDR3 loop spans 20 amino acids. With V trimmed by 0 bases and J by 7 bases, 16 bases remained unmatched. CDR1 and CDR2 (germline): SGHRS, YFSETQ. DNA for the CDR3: TGCGCCAGCAGCTTGGGGCCATCCGGGACTAGCGGGGGGGTTATGTGGGAGCAGTACGTC. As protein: CASSLGPSGTSGGVMWEQYV.

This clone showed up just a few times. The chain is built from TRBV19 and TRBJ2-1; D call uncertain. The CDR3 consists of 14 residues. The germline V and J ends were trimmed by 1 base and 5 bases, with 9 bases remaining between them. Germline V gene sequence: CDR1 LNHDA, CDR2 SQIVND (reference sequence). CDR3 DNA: TGTGCCAGTAGTATAGTCATAGCAGACAATGAGCAGTTCTTC. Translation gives CASSIVIADNEQFF.

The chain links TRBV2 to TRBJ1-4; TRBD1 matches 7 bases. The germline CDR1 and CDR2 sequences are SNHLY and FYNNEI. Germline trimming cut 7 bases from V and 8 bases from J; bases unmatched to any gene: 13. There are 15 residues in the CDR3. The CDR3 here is CASTYERQGSEKLFF. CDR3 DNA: TGTGCCAGCACCTATGAGCGACAGGGAAGCGAAAAACTGTTTTTT.

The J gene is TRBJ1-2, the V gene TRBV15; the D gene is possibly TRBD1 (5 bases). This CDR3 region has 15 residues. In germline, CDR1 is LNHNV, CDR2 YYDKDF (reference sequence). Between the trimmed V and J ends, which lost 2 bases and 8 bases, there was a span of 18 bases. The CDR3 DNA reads TGTGCCACCAGCAGAAGCACCCTGGGGGGTGGGGGCTACACCTTC. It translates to CATSRSTLGGGGYTF.

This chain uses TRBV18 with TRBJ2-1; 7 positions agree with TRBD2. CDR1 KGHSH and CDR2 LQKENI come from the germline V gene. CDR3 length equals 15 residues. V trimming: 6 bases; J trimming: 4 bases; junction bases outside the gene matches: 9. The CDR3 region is CASSSNLAEYNEQFF. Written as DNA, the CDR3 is TGTGCCAGCTCTTCTAATCTAGCGGAGTACAATGAGCAGTTCTTC.

The CDR3, as DNA: TGCGCCAGCAGCGGGGGGACAGGGGCTGGAAACACCATATATTTT. Translation gives CASSGGTGAGNTIYF. The gene calls are TRBV5-1 and TRBJ1-3; 10 bases are a match to TRBD1. Germline V lookup: CDR1 SGHRS, CDR2 YFSETQ. The CDR3 has 15 amino acids. V was clipped by 4 bases and J by 2 bases; unmatched bases: 3.

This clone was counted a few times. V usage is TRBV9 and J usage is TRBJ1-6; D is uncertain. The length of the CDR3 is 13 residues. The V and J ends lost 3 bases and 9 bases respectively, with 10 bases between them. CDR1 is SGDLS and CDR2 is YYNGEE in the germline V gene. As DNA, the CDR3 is TGTGCCAGCAGCGGAGGGTCCGGTTCACCCCTCCACTTT. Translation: CASSGGSGSPLHF.

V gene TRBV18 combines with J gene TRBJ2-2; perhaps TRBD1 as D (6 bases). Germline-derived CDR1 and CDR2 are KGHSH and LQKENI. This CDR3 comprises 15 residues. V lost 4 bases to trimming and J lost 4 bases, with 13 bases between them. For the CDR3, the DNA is TGTGCCAGCTCACAGCGGACAGATACCACCGGGGAGCTGTTTTTT. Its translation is CASSQRTDTTGELFF.

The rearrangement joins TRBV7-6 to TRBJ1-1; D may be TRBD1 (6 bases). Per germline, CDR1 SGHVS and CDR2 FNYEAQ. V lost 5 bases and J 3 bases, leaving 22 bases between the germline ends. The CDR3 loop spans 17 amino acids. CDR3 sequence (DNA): TGTGCCAGCAGCCCCCGTTGGGTTGGGCAGGGGTACACTGAAGCTTTCTTT. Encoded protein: CASSPRWVGQGYTEAFF.

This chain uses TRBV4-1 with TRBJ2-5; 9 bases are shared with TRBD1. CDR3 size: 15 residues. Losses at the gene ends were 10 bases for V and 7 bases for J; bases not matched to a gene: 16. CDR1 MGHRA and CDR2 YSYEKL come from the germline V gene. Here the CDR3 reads CATSDRGLRKGTQYF. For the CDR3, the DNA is TGCGCCACCTCGGACAGGGGTCTCCGAAAGGGGACCCAGTACTTC.

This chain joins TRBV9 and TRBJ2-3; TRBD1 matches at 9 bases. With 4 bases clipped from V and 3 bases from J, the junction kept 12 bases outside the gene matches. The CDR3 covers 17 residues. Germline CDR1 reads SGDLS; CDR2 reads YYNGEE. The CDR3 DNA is TGTGCCAGCAGCCCCCGGACAGGGGCTACAGCGACAGATACGCAGTATTTT. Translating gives CASSPRTGATATDTQYF.

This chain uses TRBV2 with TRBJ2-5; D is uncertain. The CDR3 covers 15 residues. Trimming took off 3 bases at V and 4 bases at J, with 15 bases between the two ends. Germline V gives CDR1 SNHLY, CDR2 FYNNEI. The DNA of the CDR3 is TGTGCCAGCAGTGACCGGATCCGAGGATCAGAGACCCAGTACTTC. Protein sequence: CASSDRIRGSETQYF. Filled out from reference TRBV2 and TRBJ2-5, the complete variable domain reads EPEVTQTPSHQVTQMGQEVILRCVPISNHLYFYWYRQILGQKVEFLVSFYNNEISEKSEIFDDQFSVERPDGSNFTLKIRSTKLEDSAMYFCASSDRIRGSETQYFGPGTRLLVL.

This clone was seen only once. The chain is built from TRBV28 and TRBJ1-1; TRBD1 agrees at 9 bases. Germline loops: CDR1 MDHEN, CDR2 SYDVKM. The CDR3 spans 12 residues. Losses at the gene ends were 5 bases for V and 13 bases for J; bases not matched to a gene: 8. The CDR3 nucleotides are TGTGCCAGCAGTCCCACAGGGGGCCGTGATTTCTTT. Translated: CASSPTGGRDFF.